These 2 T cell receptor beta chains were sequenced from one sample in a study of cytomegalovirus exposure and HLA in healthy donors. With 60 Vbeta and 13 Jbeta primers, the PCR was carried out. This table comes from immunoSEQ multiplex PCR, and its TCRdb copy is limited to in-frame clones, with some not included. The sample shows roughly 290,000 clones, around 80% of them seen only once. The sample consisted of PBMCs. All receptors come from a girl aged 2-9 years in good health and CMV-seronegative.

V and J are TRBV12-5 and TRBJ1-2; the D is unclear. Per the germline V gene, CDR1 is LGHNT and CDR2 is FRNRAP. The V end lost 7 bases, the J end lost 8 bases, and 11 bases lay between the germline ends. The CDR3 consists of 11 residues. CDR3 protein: CASATVGGYTF. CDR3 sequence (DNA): TGTGCTAGTGCCACCGTGGGCGGCTACACCTTC.

The CDR3 loop reads CASPGTPNEKLFF. CDR3 bases: TGTGCCAGCCCCGGGACACCTAATGAAAAACTGTTTTTT. The V and J genes are TRBV7-9 and TRBJ1-4, with D tentatively TRBD1 (6 bases). Between the trimmed V and J ends, which lost 8 bases and 3 bases, there was a span of 10 bases. The length of the CDR3 is 13 residues. CDR1 is SEHNR, CDR2 FQNEAQ, per germline (reference sequence).